One and the same sample provided the 12 T cell receptor beta chains below, sequenced in a study of a mutant IDH1 vaccine in newly diagnosed glioma. This table comes from immunoSEQ multiplex PCR, and its TCRdb copy is limited to in-frame clones, with some not included. The sample carries tens of thousands of clones, 79% recorded once. Stated time point: baseline, week 1 (first vaccination visit). Treatment given: pre-vaccination baseline after standard-of-care therapy. The sample was PBMCs, taken from a glioma patient treated with radiotherapy, temozolomide or both. These TCRs come from a man in his forties or fifties with glioma.

The J gene is TRBJ2-3, the V gene TRBV5-4; no clear D. The V end lost 4 bases, the J end lost 2 bases, and 5 bases lay between the germline ends. This CDR3 has 12 amino acids. Germline CDR1 is SGHNT and CDR2 is YYREEE (reference sequence). The CDR3 region is CASSPYTDTQYF. The DNA for the CDR3 is TGTGCCAGCAGCCCATACACAGATACGCAGTATTTT.

The rearrangement links TRBV27 to TRBJ1-1; TRBD1 aligns across 7 bases. Germline V gives CDR1 MNHEY, CDR2 SMNVEV (reference sequence). The ends lost 5 bases at V and 5 bases at J; junction bases unmatched: 14. This CDR3 spans 16 amino acids. CDR3 region: CASSTHRGGTKTEAFF. Here the CDR3 DNA reads TGTGCCAGCAGTACTCACAGGGGAGGAACTAAGACTGAAGCTTTCTTT.

V gene TRBV14 combines with J gene TRBJ1-1; maybe TRBD1 (5 bases). The CDR3 spans 13 residues. With 5 bases removed from V and 5 bases from J, the gap between germline ends came to 12 bases. The germline V gene has CDR1 SGHDN and CDR2 FVKESK. CDR3 residues: CASSFTGGTEAFF. DNA for the CDR3: TGTGCCAGCAGCTTCACAGGAGGGACTGAAGCTTTCTTT.

The chain carries TRBV2 and TRBJ2-1; TRBD2 matches at 9 bases. The V and J ends lost 2 bases and 3 bases, in that order; junction bases with no gene match: 5. The germline gives CDR1 SNHLY, CDR2 FYNNEI. CDR3 length equals 16 residues. CDR3 DNA: TGTGCCAGCAGTGAACTAGCTAGCGGGGTCTACAATGAGCAGTTCTTC. Translation gives CASSELASGVYNEQFF.

The chain combines TRBV7-8 with TRBJ2-1; D is possibly TRBD1 (5 bases). The CDR3 is 16 residues long. V was trimmed by 1 base and J by 5 bases, leaving 15 bases between them. The germline gives CDR1 SGHVS, CDR2 FQNEAQ. CDR3 coding DNA: TGTGCCAGCAGCTTAGGGGGAAATCAGGACAACAATGAGCAGTTCTTC. It translates to CASSLGGNQDNNEQFF. The full variable domain, rest sourced from reference TRBV7-8 and TRBJ2-1, is GAGVSQSPRYKVAKRGQDVALRCDPISGHVSLFWYQQALGQGPEFLTYFQNEAQLDKSGLPSDRFFAERPEGSVSTLKIQRTQQEDSAVYLCASSLGGNQDNNEQFFGPGTRLTVL.

This clone has only a few counts. The chain joins TRBV10-3 to TRBJ1-1; 10 nucleotides line up with TRBD1. The CDR3 runs 15 residues. Germline lookup yields CDR1 ENHRY and CDR2 SYGVKD. The junction had 9 bases not matched to a gene; V was cut back by 8 bases and J by 3 bases. Here the CDR3 DNA reads TGTGCCATCGCTTGGGACAGGGGTCGGGACACTGAAGCTTTCTTT. Protein: CAIAWDRGRDTEAFF.

This chain joins TRBV30 and TRBJ1-2; D remains ambiguous. V was pared by 4 bases and J by 2 bases, with 8 bases between. CDR3 length: 12 residues. CDR1 and CDR2 from the germline V gene are GTSNPN and SVGIG (reference sequence). The CDR3 sequence is CAWMGGNYGYTF. CDR3 DNA sequence: TGTGCCTGGATGGGAGGGAACTATGGCTACACCTTC.

The chain has TRBV6-1 and TRBJ2-5; either TRBD1 or TRBD2 may fit D (5 bases each). The CDR3 length is 15 residues. CDR1 and CDR2 from the germline V gene are MNHNS and SASEGT. Deletions cut 1 base from V and 7 bases from J, with 16 bases between. The chain's CDR3 is CASSEVAGYGGTQYF. CDR3 bases: TGTGCCAGCAGTGAAGTTGCAGGGTATGGGGGGACCCAGTACTTC.

The chain carries TRBV7-9 and TRBJ1-1; D unclear. The germline V gene has CDR1 SEHNR and CDR2 FQNEAQ (reference sequence). The CDR3 totals 11 residues. The V gene lost 1 base and the J gene lost 5 bases, with 2 bases spanning the gap. The CDR3 sequence is CASSLGTEAFF. The CDR3 bases are TGTGCCAGCAGCTTAGGTACTGAAGCTTTCTTT.

The J gene is TRBJ2-5, the V gene TRBV11-3, with TRBD1 matching over 11 bases. Losses at the gene ends were 5 bases for V and 5 bases for J; bases not matched to a gene: 7. CDR1 and CDR2 (germline): SGHNT, YENEEA. This CDR3 has 15 residues. The DNA for the CDR3 is TGTGCCAGCAGCCCGGGACAGGGGGTAGGGGAGACCCAGTACTTC. It yields the protein CASSPGQGVGETQYF.

This clone has a handful of counts. The chain has TRBV27 and TRBJ1-4, with D tentatively TRBD1 (5 bases). The germline V gene has CDR1 MNHEY and CDR2 SMNVEV (reference sequence). Deletions cut 10 bases from V and 8 bases from J, with 17 bases between. The CDR3 length is 13 residues. CDR3 region: CATGGALGEKLFF. DNA of the CDR3: TGTGCCACCGGCGGGGCTTTGGGGGAAAAACTGTTTTTT.

This clone was detected only once. The chain recombines TRBV14 with TRBJ2-7; 8 nucleotides line up with TRBD1. This CDR3 is 13 amino acids long. The J segment lost 6 bases and the V segment lost 2 bases, leaving 3 bases of the junction unmatched. The V gene's germline CDR1 is SGHDN and CDR2 FVKESK. The CDR3 here is CASSQTGGSEQYF. For the CDR3, the DNA is TGTGCCAGCAGCCAAACAGGGGGTTCCGAGCAGTACTTC.